This TCR beta chain was sequenced for a study of OX40 agonist ivuxolimab in advanced cancers. Study details: Ivuxolimab, which patients received intravenously every 2 weeks, was dosed at 0.01 to 10 mg/kg.

V lost 0 bases to trimming and J lost 1 base, with 10 bases between them. Looked up from germline, CDR1 is MNHEY and CDR2 is SVGAGI. The CDR3 has 16 residues. Repertoires were generated with immunoSEQ multiplex PCR, while TCRdb's copy carries only in-frame clones and drops some. Altogether fewer than 85,000 clones are present, around 82% being singletons, with the ten largest covering around 8.2%. The gene calls are TRBV6-5 and TRBJ1-5; possible D gene TRBD1, 6 bases. This clonotype was sampled from an adult with an advanced solid tumor such as melanoma, head and neck, liver or kidney cancer. The sequences come from CD4+ or CD8+ T cells sorted from blood, collected in a trial of the OX40 agonist ivuxolimab. The CDR3 loop is CASSYSKGGSNQPQHF. The CDR3 nucleotides read TGTGCCAGCAGTTACTCGAAGGGGGGCAGCAATCAGCCCCAGCATTTT.